This T cell receptor beta chain was captured in a study of cytomegalovirus exposure and HLA in healthy donors. Study findings and constraints: In a later analysis, specific HLA alleles were associated with 15,000 to 20,000 TCR beta sequences at a 0.05 false discovery rate.

Germline V gives CDR1 SNHLY, CDR2 FYNNEI. V lost 6 bases and J lost 1; bases outside the gene matches: 2. CDR3 length equals 14 residues. This PCR relied on a set of 60 Vbeta primers and 13 Jbeta primers. Assay used: immunoSEQ multiplex PCR; TCRdb lists only in-frame clones, some missing. The sample carries 180,000 or so clones, nearly 80% recorded once. Of note for this clone: Its cognate antigen is unknown.

The V gene is TRBV2, the J gene TRBJ1-5; 8 bases are shared with TRBD1. The sample taken for sequencing was PBMCs. The sequence derives from a man aged 50 to 59 in good health and CMV-seropositive. The CDR3 is CASRRQGSNQPQHF. The CDR3 nucleotides read TGTGCCAGCAGAAGACAGGGGAGCAATCAGCCCCAGCATTTT.